A single sample is the source of the 26 T cell receptor beta chains below, sequenced in a study of cytomegalovirus exposure and HLA in healthy donors. The PCR used 60 Vbeta and 13 Jbeta primers. TCRdb's copy holds only in-frame clones and misses some; the assay was immunoSEQ multiplex PCR. This repertoire shows over 150,000 clones, roughly 78% found once; its top ten account for roughly 1.9%. Source material: PBMCs. These receptors all stem from a man in his forties in good health and CMV-seronegative.

This sequence joins TRBV6-1 and TRBJ2-2; 7 bases are a match to TRBD2. CDR3 length equals 18 residues. Germline-derived CDR1 and CDR2 are MNHNS and SASEGT. V was pared by 1 base and J by 0 bases, with 8 bases of the junction left unmatched. The CDR3 DNA sequence: TGTGCCAGCAGTGAAGTTTGGGTAGCGGGCCCGAACACCGGGGAGCTGTTTTTT. It encodes CASSEVWVAGPNTGELFF.

This clone is a singleton in its sample. The chain carries TRBV11-2 and TRBJ1-3; D is unresolved. CDR1 and CDR2 from the germline V gene are SGHAT and FQNNGV. The CDR3 sequence is 16 residues long. V was trimmed by 5 bases and J by 0 bases, leaving 14 bases between them. CDR3 protein: CASSLEPGYSGNTIYF. CDR3 DNA sequence: TGTGCCAGCAGCCTCGAGCCGGGATACTCTGGAAACACCATATATTTT.

V gene TRBV4-2 combines with J gene TRBJ1-4; weak D call: TRBD1 (5 bases). Germline values: CDR1 LGHNA, CDR2 YNFKEQ. V lost 0 bases and J lost 12, with 26 bases in between. CDR3 length: 18 amino acids. This chain's CDR3 is CASSQDRGLGLTVAELFF. Written as DNA, the CDR3 is TGTGCCAGCAGCCAAGATCGGGGTTTGGGACTAACCGTGGCGGAACTGTTTTTT.

This clone turned up a few times. The junction departs from germline at one end; a sequencing error may be responsible. The V call is TRBV7-7, the J call TRBJ2-5; D is uncertain. Germline-derived CDR1 and CDR2 are SSHAT and FNYEAQ (reference sequence). The CDR3 totals 15 residues. CDR3 DNA sequence: TGTGCTAGCAGCTCAAATGAGAGGCAAGGCGAGACCCAGTACTTC. Amino acids: CASSSNERQGETQYF. Based on the CDR3 plus reference TRBV7-7 and TRBJ2-5, the full variable domain is GAGVSQSPRYKVTKRGQDVTLRCDPISSHATLYWYQQALGQGPEFLTYFNYEAQPDKSGLPSDRFSAERPEGSISTLTIQRTEQRDSAMYRCASSSNERQGETQYFGPGTRLLVL.

This chain joins TRBV6-1 and TRBJ2-7, with 10 positions matching TRBD2. Losses at the gene ends were 7 bases for V and 4 bases for J; bases not matched to a gene: 7. The CDR3 spans 14 residues. Germline V lookup: CDR1 MNHNS, CDR2 SASEGT. The CDR3 DNA is TGTGCCAGCAACCCAGCGGGAGGGCGGTACGAGCAGTACTTC. Translation gives CASNPAGGRYEQYF.

The J gene is TRBJ2-4, the V gene TRBV19; 13 bases are a match to TRBD2. CDR3 length: 20 amino acids. Unmatched junction bases numbered 13, after V lost 5 bases and J lost 0 bases. CDR1 and CDR2 from the germline V gene are LNHDA and SQIVND (reference sequence). The CDR3 is CASSSSTGTSGDLAKNIQYF. The CDR3 DNA sequence: TGTGCCAGTAGTTCCTCGACCGGGACTAGCGGGGATCTAGCCAAAAACATTCAGTACTTC.

CDR3 residues: CASSLGPEKNNEQFF. The CDR3 nucleotides are TGTGCCAGCAGCTTAGGGCCAGAAAAGAACAATGAGCAGTTCTTC. The rearrangement uses TRBV11-3 and TRBJ2-1; D is unclear. V was clipped by 1 base and J by 5 bases, with 12 bases between them. CDR1 SGHNT and CDR2 YENEEA come from the germline V gene. The CDR3 loop spans 15 amino acids.

DNA of the CDR3: TGTGCCAGCAGCTTCGGCGGGCTGGAGACCCAGTACTTC. It translates to CASSFGGLETQYF. J is TRBJ2-5 and V is TRBV5-4; the D gene is possibly TRBD2 (5 bases). Trimming removed 2 bases at V and 5 bases at J, with 10 bases between. CDR1 and CDR2 from the germline V gene are SGHNT and YYREEE (reference sequence). This CDR3 has 13 residues.

The chain links TRBV18 to TRBJ2-7; tentatively, D is TRBD1 (7 bases). Per germline, CDR1 KGHSH and CDR2 LQKENI. The CDR3 spans 15 residues. Trimming left V 5 bases short and J 1 base short, with 15 bases between. The CDR3 protein is CASSSQGGLSYEQYF. In DNA form, the CDR3 reads TGTGCCAGCTCATCCCAGGGGGGCCTTTCCTACGAGCAGTACTTC.

This rearrangement joins TRBV5-4 to TRBJ2-3; TRBD2 matches 12 bases. The CDR3 runs 17 residues. V trimming: 4 bases; J trimming: 6 bases; junction bases outside the gene matches: 12. Germline V gives CDR1 SGHNT, CDR2 YYREEE (reference sequence). CDR3 coding DNA: TGTGCCAGCAGCCCAAGAGGGACTAGCGGGCCCCAGGATACGCAGTATTTT. Translating it yields CASSPRGTSGPQDTQYF. Using reference TRBV5-4 and TRBJ2-3 for the parts outside the CDR3, the full variable domain is ETGVTQSPTHLIKTRGQQVTLRCSSQSGHNTVSWYQQALGQGPQFIFQYYREEENGRGNFPPRFSGLQFPNYSSELNVNALELDDSALYLCASSPRGTSGPQDTQYFGPGTRLTVL.

This clone showed up just a few times. The chain employs TRBV6-1 and TRBJ2-5; TRBD2 is a possible D gene (5 bases). The last part of the DNA fits TRBJ2-7 better; the J call may be wrong. Germline-derived CDR1 and CDR2 are MNHNS and SASEGT. The CDR3 loop spans 11 amino acids. CDR3 bases: TGTGCCAGCAGTGGGCGGGACGAGCAGTACTTC. This translates into CASSGRDEQYF.

The V call is TRBV7-8, the J call TRBJ2-5; 9 nucleotides agree with TRBD2. The DNA matches TRBJ2-7 better at its end, which makes the J call doubtful. This CDR3 has 17 amino acids. Germline V CDR1 and CDR2: SGHVS, FQNEAQ. Here the CDR3 DNA reads TGTGCCAGCAGCTCCCTCGACGGGACTAGCAGCGCCTACGAGCAGTACTTC. It is translated as CASSSLDGTSSAYEQYF.

This rearrangement joins TRBV5-4 to TRBJ2-7; D is possibly TRBD1 (5 bases). V was pared by 0 bases and J by 6 bases, with 10 bases between. CDR1 is SGHNT, CDR2 YYREEE, per germline (reference sequence). The CDR3 consists of 13 residues. CDR3 sequence reads: CASSLGGQGEQYF. CDR3 DNA: TGTGCCAGCAGCTTGGGGGGCCAGGGCGAGCAGTACTTC.

The chain employs TRBV19 and TRBJ2-1; D might be TRBD1 (6 bases). Germline V lookup: CDR1 LNHDA, CDR2 SQIVND (reference sequence). This CDR3 contains 14 residues. V dropped 7 bases and J dropped 0 bases, with 10 bases sitting between them. The CDR3 DNA follows: TGTGCCAGTATACGGGACACCTCCTACAATGAGCAGTTCTTC. Protein: CASIRDTSYNEQFF.

This clone was counted between two and nine times. The CDR3 here is CASSLTQTSSNEQFF. CDR3 nucleotides: TGCGCCAGCAGCCTCACACAGACTAGCAGCAATGAGCAGTTCTTC. V and J are TRBV4-1 and TRBJ2-1; 7 positions agree with TRBD2. V lost 4 bases and J lost 6; bases outside the gene matches: 9. Looked up from germline, CDR1 is MGHRA and CDR2 is YSYEKL. This CDR3 is 15 amino acids long.

This clone was seen a handful of times. This sequence joins TRBV28 and TRBJ2-7; TRBD1 agrees at 8 bases. Trimming removed 3 bases from V and 0 bases from J; junction bases left unmatched: 13. Germline V gives CDR1 MDHEN, CDR2 SYDVKM. The length of the CDR3 is 18 residues. CDR3 amino acids: CASSFSFPGQDFSYEQYF. The CDR3 DNA follows: TGTGCCAGCAGTTTTTCTTTCCCGGGACAGGACTTCTCCTACGAGCAGTACTTC. Using reference TRBV28 and TRBJ2-7 for the parts outside the CDR3, the full variable domain is DVKVTQSSRYLVKRTGEKVFLECVQDMDHENMFWYRQDPGLGLRLIYFSYDVKMKEKGDIPEGYSVSREKKERFSLILESASTNQTSMYLCASSFSFPGQDFSYEQYFGPGTRLTVT.

The chain recombines TRBV7-9 with TRBJ2-1, with D perhaps matching TRBD2 (5 bases). The V gene's germline CDR1 is SEHNR and CDR2 FQNEAQ (reference sequence). CDR3 length equals 16 residues. V shed 5 bases and J shed 2 bases, with 16 bases lying between them. The CDR3, as DNA: TGTGCCAGCAGCGACCGAGCGGCTAGCACCTACAATGAGCAGTTCTTC. Protein product: CASSDRAASTYNEQFF.

About this clone: The sample holds other DNA sequences that translate to the same CDR3. The chain recombines TRBV5-1 with TRBJ2-7; 8 nucleotides align to TRBD2. The junction had 3 bases not matched to a gene; V was cut back by 2 bases and J by 2 bases. This CDR3 is 14 amino acids long. The germline V gene encodes CDR1 SGHRS and CDR2 YFSETQ. The CDR3, as DNA: TGCGCCAGCAGCTTAACCGGGGGGGCCTACGAGCAGTACTTC. Amino acids: CASSLTGGAYEQYF.

V and J are TRBV5-1 and TRBJ2-1, with 7 bases lining up with TRBD2. V dropped 4 bases and J dropped 7; count of bases not matched to a gene: 5. The CDR3 length is 13 residues. The germline V gene encodes CDR1 SGHRS and CDR2 YFSETQ. CDR3 residues: CASSKLAINEQFF. Written as DNA, the CDR3 is TGCGCCAGCAGCAAACTAGCGATTAATGAGCAGTTCTTC.

The chain uses TRBV27 and TRBJ1-2; D unclear. Trimming removed 3 bases from V and 4 bases from J, with 12 bases in between. The CDR3 extends over 14 amino acids. The V gene's germline CDR1 is MNHEY and CDR2 SMNVEV (reference sequence). CDR3 amino acids: CASSFNRELYGYTF. The CDR3 region has the DNA TGTGCCAGCAGTTTTAACCGTGAACTCTATGGCTACACCTTC.

Comments on this clone: The junction and the germline gene differ at one end; a read error may be behind it. The chain recombines TRBV7-7 with TRBJ2-7; possible D gene TRBD2, 7 bases. Germline V gene lookup returns CDR1 SSHAT and CDR2 FNYEAQ (reference sequence). CDR3 size: 13 residues. The CDR3 region has the DNA TGTGCTAGCAGCTCAGGGCGGGGGCTTGAGCAGTACTTC. It yields the protein CASSSGRGLEQYF.

The genes are TRBV27 and TRBJ2-7; TRBD2 aligns across 8 bases. From germline, CDR1 is MNHEY and CDR2 SMNVEV (reference sequence). After removal of 5 bases from V and 3 bases from J, the junction contained 9 bases not matched to a gene. CDR3 size: 15 residues. The CDR3 DNA reads as TGTGCCAGCAGTCGGGGGGGTATGGGGGGCTACGAGCAGTACTTC. This gives the protein CASSRGGMGGYEQYF.

The CDR3: CASRLDRVIEKLFF. CDR3 DNA: TGTGCCAGCAGGTTGGACAGGGTTATCGAAAAACTGTTTTTT. This chain links TRBV6-1 with TRBJ1-4, with 8 bases identical to TRBD1. The CDR3 loop spans 14 amino acids. The V gene's germline CDR1 is MNHNS and CDR2 SASEGT. The V and J ends lost 6 bases and 8 bases, in that order; junction bases with no gene match: 8.

CDR3: CASSDSPGNTQYF. The CDR3 DNA follows: TGTGCCAGCAGTGACTCCCCGGGGAATACGCAGTATTTT. The chain joins TRBV6-4 to TRBJ2-3; D is possibly TRBD2 (5 bases). The germline V gene encodes CDR1 MRHNA and CDR2 SNTAGT. V was trimmed by 0 bases and J by 7 bases, leaving 8 bases between them. The CDR3 extends over 13 amino acids.

This clone was recorded once. The chain joins TRBV28 to TRBJ2-7, with 7 bases lining up with TRBD2. Germline V gives CDR1 MDHEN, CDR2 SYDVKM. The J segment lost 1 base and the V segment lost 10 bases, leaving 10 bases of the junction unmatched. The CDR3 is 14 residues long. CDR3 loop: CAISAGEGSYEQYF. Written as DNA, the CDR3 is TGTGCCATTAGCGCGGGAGAAGGTTCCTACGAGCAGTACTTC.

The chain links TRBV25-1 to TRBJ2-3; a weak D match, TRBD1 (5 bases). Germline V gives CDR1 MGHDK, CDR2 SYGVNS. CDR3 length equals 16 residues. V was clipped by 0 bases and J by 6 bases, with 16 bases between them. The CDR3 DNA follows: TGTGCCAGCAGTGAATACGTCGAGGTCAGGGATGATACGCAGTATTTT. This translates into CASSEYVEVRDDTQYF.